The 30 T cell receptor beta chains below come from one sample, sequenced in a study of chemoradiotherapy in HPV16-positive cancers. Data came from immunoSEQ multiplex PCR; TCRdb stores just in-frame clones and leaves some out. This table has tens of thousands of clones, more than 75% appearing once. The specimen comprised blood, sampled from a patient who underwent chemoradiotherapy. All receptors derive from a human donor with HPV-associated anogenital cancer.

The chain joins TRBV5-1 to TRBJ2-6; TRBD1 aligns across 10 bases. The germline gives CDR1 SGHRS, CDR2 YFSETQ. The V gene end was trimmed by 4 bases and the J gene end by 2 bases; junction bases not matched to a gene: 3. This CDR3 region has 16 residues. The CDR3 region is CASSEGTGAGANVLTF. CDR3 DNA: TGCGCCAGCAGCGAAGGGACAGGGGCTGGGGCCAACGTCCTGACTTTC.

This clone was seen only a few times. J is TRBJ2-7 and V is TRBV6-1, with D hard to call. The CDR3 spans 13 residues. Trimming stripped 3 bases from V and 5 bases from J, with 11 bases between. CDR1 and CDR2 (germline): MNHNS, SASEGT. CDR3 sequence: CASSEVRKDEQYF. CDR3 in DNA: TGTGCCAGCAGTGAGGTCCGGAAGGACGAGCAGTACTTC.

This clone was seen a few times. This chain uses TRBV2 with TRBJ1-3; 8 nucleotides line up with TRBD1. CDR1 is SNHLY, CDR2 FYNNEI, per germline. The CDR3 is 16 amino acids. J was trimmed by 4 bases and V by 6 bases; bases with no gene match: 11. CDR3 sequence: CASRVQGALWGNTIYF. The CDR3 DNA is TGTGCCAGCAGAGTCCAGGGGGCTCTTTGGGGAAACACCATATATTTT.

The chain recombines TRBV11-2 with TRBJ2-1; a weak D match, TRBD2 (6 bases). Germline V gives CDR1 SGHAT, CDR2 FQNNGV. The CDR3 runs 15 residues. The V end was cut by 1 base, the J end by 7 bases, with 14 bases between. Here the CDR3 DNA reads TGTGCCAGCAGCTTAGCTGGACTAACCTCGAATGAGCAGTTCTTC. Translation gives CASSLAGLTSNEQFF. Together with reference TRBV11-2 and TRBJ2-1, the CDR3 gives the full variable domain: EAGVAQSPRYKIIEKRQSVAFWCNPISGHATLYWYQQILGQGPKLLIQFQNNGVVDDSQLPKDRFSAERLKGVDSTLKIQPAKLEDSAVYLCASSLAGLTSNEQFFGPGTRLTVL.

The chain combines TRBV10-3 with TRBJ2-3, with 10 positions matching TRBD1. V lost 3 bases, J lost 9 bases, and 6 bases stayed unmatched. The V gene's germline CDR1 is ENHRY and CDR2 SYGVKD. This CDR3 comprises 14 residues. CDR3 DNA: TGTGCCATCAGTGACCCGGGACAGGGGATCACGCAGTATTTT. It specifies CAISDPGQGITQYF.

The chain uses TRBV6-1 and TRBJ1-4; tentative D call: TRBD1 (6 bases). V lost 5 bases to trimming and J lost 3 bases, with 13 bases between them. The CDR3 consists of 15 residues. Germline V lookup: CDR1 MNHNS, CDR2 SASEGT. The CDR3 protein is CASSLGTTPNEKLFF. The CDR3 bases are TGTGCCAGCAGTTTAGGGACAACGCCTAATGAAAAACTGTTTTTT.

By share, this clone counts as medium-sized. The chain combines TRBV29-1 with TRBJ1-2; a weak D match, TRBD1 (5 bases). This CDR3 has 14 amino acids. The ends were cut back, 5 bases at V and 0 bases at J, with 13 bases in the middle. The germline V gene has CDR1 SQVTM and CDR2 ANQGSEA. In DNA, the CDR3 is TGCAGCGTTCCCCTGACAGACCCTAACTATGGCTACACCTTC. The encoded protein is CSVPLTDPNYGYTF.

This sequence joins TRBV7-2 and TRBJ1-1, with D maybe TRBD1 (6 bases). The CDR3 loop spans 15 amino acids. Trimming left V 4 bases short and J 3 bases short, with 15 bases between. CDR1 and CDR2 (germline): SGHTA, FQGNSA. CDR3 nucleotide sequence: TGTGCCAGCAGCTGGACTCGGGGGCTGGACACTGAAGCTTTCTTT. Translating it yields CASSWTRGLDTEAFF.

V and J are TRBV15 and TRBJ1-6; TRBD1 aligns across 11 bases. V dropped 3 bases and J dropped 9; count of bases not matched to a gene: 1. This CDR3 is 14 amino acids long. CDR1 LNHNV and CDR2 YYDKDF come from the germline V gene (reference sequence). The CDR3 loop is CATSRGQGGSPLHF. The CDR3 nucleotides are TGTGCCACCAGCAGGGGACAGGGGGGTTCACCCCTCCACTTT.

This clone occurred a few times. This sequence joins TRBV10-3 and TRBJ1-5; D is uncertain. This CDR3 has 13 amino acids. V shed 7 bases and J shed 3 bases, with 10 bases lying between them. CDR1 is ENHRY and CDR2 is SYGVKD in the germline V gene. CDR3 DNA sequence: TGTGCCATCACCGGACGGCTCAATCAGCCCCAGCATTTT. It is translated as CAITGRLNQPQHF.

V gene TRBV5-6 combines with J gene TRBJ2-7; 10 bases agree with TRBD1. There are 14 residues in the CDR3. Trimming at V came to 2 bases and at J to 3 bases, leaving 2 bases not matched to a gene. Germline lookup yields CDR1 SGHDT and CDR2 YYEEEE. Written as DNA, the CDR3 is TGTGCCAGCAGCTTAGGACAGGGGGTCTACGAGCAGTACTTC. Translating it yields CASSLGQGVYEQYF.

By share, this clone ranks as medium-sized. The rearrangement links TRBV28 to TRBJ2-2; 8 positions match TRBD2. The trim removed 11 bases at V and 0 bases at J, leaving 5 bases unmatched. The V gene's germline CDR1 is MDHEN and CDR2 SYDVKM. This CDR3 is 14 amino acids long. The CDR3 DNA sequence: TGTGCCGTCGGGGGGGCTCCGAACACCGGGGAGCTGTTTTTT. Its translation: CAVGGAPNTGELFF.

The genes are TRBV18 and TRBJ1-1; D is unresolved. Germline lookup yields CDR1 KGHSH and CDR2 LQKENI. The CDR3 sequence is 15 residues long. V lost 2 bases and J 5 bases, leaving 15 bases between the germline ends. CDR3 residues: CASSPIAEPGTEAFF. CDR3 nucleotides: TGTGCCAGCTCACCAATAGCGGAACCTGGGACTGAAGCTTTCTTT. Looking up the rest from reference TRBV18 and TRBJ1-1 gives the full variable domain: NAGVMQNPRHLVRRRGQEARLRCSPMKGHSHVYWYRQLPEEGLKFMVYLQKENIIDESGMPKERFSAEFPKEGPSILRIQQVVRGDSAAYFCASSPIAEPGTEAFFGQGTRLTVV.

The chain uses TRBV20-1 and TRBJ2-1, with D possibly matching TRBD2 (6 bases). V was cut by 1 base and J by 12 bases, with 10 bases left in between. The germline V gene encodes CDR1 DFQATT and CDR2 SNEGSKA (reference sequence). The CDR3 runs to 11 residues. The CDR3 DNA is TGCAGTGCTAGAGCGGACGGGGGGCAGTTCTTC. This sequence encodes CSARADGGQFF.

This clone was observed a few times. The CDR3 nucleotides are TGTGCCAGTAGTATCCGGGCAGGGGCCTACAATGAGCAGTTCTTC. It encodes CASSIRAGAYNEQFF. This chain joins TRBV19 and TRBJ2-1; possibly TRBD1 for D (6 bases). V was cut by 3 bases and J by 2 bases, with 11 bases left in between. Germline CDR1 is LNHDA and CDR2 is SQIVND (reference sequence). The CDR3 runs to 15 residues.

This chain uses TRBV5-1 with TRBJ2-1; no reliable D call. Germline V CDR1 and CDR2: SGHRS, YFSETQ. The CDR3 sequence is 14 residues long. V was trimmed by 5 bases and J by 4 bases, leaving 13 bases between them. CDR3 DNA sequence: TGCGCCAGCAGGATGGCTGAAGGATACAATGAGCAGTTCTTC. Its translation: CASRMAEGYNEQFF.

The table lists this clone with a few counts. The V call is TRBV4-1, the J call TRBJ1-2; D is unresolved. Germline V gene data show CDR1 as MGHRA and CDR2 as YSYEKL. The CDR3 extends over 13 amino acids. Trimming pared 0 bases from V and 5 bases from J, leaving 7 bases between. Here the CDR3 reads CASSQDLRYGYTF. DNA of the CDR3: TGCGCCAGCAGCCAAGATCTAAGGTATGGCTACACCTTC.

J is TRBJ1-5 and V is TRBV29-1; a weak D match, TRBD1 (5 bases). The CDR3 loop spans 15 amino acids. Trimming took off 6 bases at V and 4 bases at J, with 19 bases between the two ends. The germline V gene encodes CDR1 SQVTM and CDR2 ANQGSEA. The CDR3 DNA reads as TGCAGCGTCACCTCGGTGGGGGGAGGGAATCAGCCCCAGCATTTT. Residues: CSVTSVGGGNQPQHF.

The J gene is TRBJ1-6, the V gene TRBV20-1, with D uncertain. Germline values: CDR1 DFQATT, CDR2 SNEGSKA (reference sequence). The CDR3 consists of 11 residues. V lost 6 bases and J 9 bases, leaving 9 bases between the germline ends. In DNA, the CDR3 is TGCAGTGCGATGATGGGTTCACCCCTCCACTTT. This sequence encodes CSAMMGSPLHF.

The chain employs TRBV6-5 and TRBJ1-3; D call uncertain. V gave up 6 bases and J gave up 0 bases, with 9 bases separating them. Germline loops: CDR1 MNHEY, CDR2 SVGAGI. The CDR3 length is 14 residues. The CDR3 reads CASSLKPSGNTIYF. CDR3 DNA: TGTGCCAGCAGCCTCAAACCCTCTGGAAACACCATATATTTT.

This chain joins TRBV5-1 and TRBJ2-2, with 8 positions matching TRBD2. V trimming: 6 bases; J trimming: 11 bases; junction bases outside the gene matches: 12. This CDR3 is 14 amino acids long. The germline V gene encodes CDR1 SGHRS and CDR2 YFSETQ. The CDR3 here is CASNPGLDFRELFF. The DNA for the CDR3 is TGCGCCAGCAATCCGGGACTAGACTTCCGAGAGCTGTTTTTT.

DNA for the CDR3: TGTGCCAGCAGCTTAAATCCCGGGACTAGCGGGGGAAGTGAGACCCAGTACTTC. Protein: CASSLNPGTSGGSETQYF. V gene TRBV7-3 combines with J gene TRBJ2-5; TRBD2 matches at 14 bases. Germline values: CDR1 SGHTA, CDR2 FQGTGA. J was trimmed by 5 bases and V by 1 base; bases with no gene match: 9. The CDR3 consists of 18 residues. The variable domain in full, completed from reference TRBV7-3 and TRBJ2-5, reads GAGVSQTPSNKVTEKGKYVELRCDPISGHTALYWYRQSLGQGPEFLIYFQGTGAADDSGLPNDRFFAVRPEGSVSTLKIQRTERGDSAVYLCASSLNPGTSGGSETQYFGPGTRLLVL.

This clone has more than one count but fewer than ten. The rearrangement links TRBV25-1 to TRBJ1-1; no clear D. The V end was cut by 7 bases, the J end by 1 base, with 4 bases between. Per germline, CDR1 MGHDK and CDR2 SYGVNS. This CDR3 comprises 11 residues. The CDR3 DNA sequence: TGTGCCAGCACCAGGAACACTGAAGCTTTCTTT. This codes for CASTRNTEAFF.

The chain combines TRBV19 with TRBJ1-2; maybe TRBD1 (5 bases). From germline, CDR1 is LNHDA and CDR2 SQIVND (reference sequence). V was clipped by 6 bases and J by 6 bases, with 14 bases between them. This CDR3 comprises 13 residues. As DNA, the CDR3 is TGTGCCAGTAGAGAGGGGTCGGGAGATGGCTACACCTTC. Translation gives CASREGSGDGYTF.

The V call is TRBV7-3, the J call TRBJ2-1, with 15 bases fitting TRBD2. Germline loops: CDR1 SGHTA, CDR2 FQGTGA. V shed 5 bases, J shed 7 bases, and the junction held 9 bases outside the gene matches. The CDR3 runs to 17 residues. The CDR3 nucleotides read TGTGCCAGCAGCAGGACTAGCGGGGGGGCCGGAAAAAATGAGCAGTTCTTC. This codes for CASSRTSGGAGKNEQFF.

The genes are TRBV12-5 and TRBJ2-3; 12 bases match TRBD1. CDR1 and CDR2 from the germline V gene are LGHNT and FRNRAP. This CDR3 has 17 amino acids. The V segment lost 1 base and the J segment 4 bases; nucleotides outside the gene matches: 6. The CDR3 here is CASGLAGTGGAPDTQYF. The DNA for the CDR3 is TGTGCTAGTGGTTTGGCCGGGACAGGGGGCGCCCCAGATACGCAGTATTTT.

The chain couples TRBV19 to TRBJ2-7; D is possibly TRBD1 (6 bases). Trimming cost V 6 bases and J 5 bases, with 14 bases left between them. Germline-derived CDR1 and CDR2 are LNHDA and SQIVND (reference sequence). CDR3 length: 13 amino acids. This chain's CDR3 is CASRAGEWNEQYF. The CDR3 region has the DNA TGTGCCAGTAGGGCAGGGGAATGGAACGAGCAGTACTTC.

V is TRBV5-4 and J is TRBJ2-1; 7 bases align to TRBD1. Trimming took 3 bases from V and 5 from J; bases not matched to a gene: 5. The CDR3 length is 14 residues. The germline gives CDR1 SGHNT, CDR2 YYREEE (reference sequence). The CDR3 DNA follows: TGTGCCAGCAGCTCGAGGGACAGACACAATGAGCAGTTCTTC. Its protein is CASSSRDRHNEQFF.

The chain carries TRBV7-9 and TRBJ1-1, with D possibly TRBD1 on 6 matching bases. V was shortened by 3 bases and J by 5 bases, with 10 bases between the two germline ends. The CDR3 extends over 13 amino acids. Germline V gene data show CDR1 as SEHNR and CDR2 as FQNEAQ (reference sequence). The CDR3 spells CASSFTGATEAFF. Here the CDR3 DNA reads TGTGCCAGCAGCTTCACGGGGGCGACTGAAGCTTTCTTT.

In DNA form, the CDR3 reads TGTGCCAGCAGGCACGGGGGGTTTAACACTGAAGCTTTCTTT. Translation gives CASRHGGFNTEAFF. The V call is TRBV2, the J call TRBJ1-1, with a tentative D call TRBD1 (5 bases). The CDR3 runs 14 residues. The V and J ends lost 6 bases and 2 bases respectively, with 13 bases between them. Germline V gene lookup returns CDR1 SNHLY and CDR2 FYNNEI.